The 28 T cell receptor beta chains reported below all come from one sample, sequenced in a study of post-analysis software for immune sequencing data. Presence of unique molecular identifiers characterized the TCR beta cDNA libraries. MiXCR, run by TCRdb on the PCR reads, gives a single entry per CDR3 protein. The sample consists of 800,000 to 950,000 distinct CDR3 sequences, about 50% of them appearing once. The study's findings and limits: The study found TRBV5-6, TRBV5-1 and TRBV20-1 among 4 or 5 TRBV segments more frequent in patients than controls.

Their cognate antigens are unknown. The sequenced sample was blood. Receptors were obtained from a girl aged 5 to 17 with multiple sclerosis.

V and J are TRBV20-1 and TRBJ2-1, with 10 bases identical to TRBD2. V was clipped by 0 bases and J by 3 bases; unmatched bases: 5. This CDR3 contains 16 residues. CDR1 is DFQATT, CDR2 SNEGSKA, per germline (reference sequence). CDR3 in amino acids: CSARDLAGENYNEQFF. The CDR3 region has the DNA TGCAGTGCTAGAGATCTAGCGGGAGAGAACTACAATGAGCAGTTCTTC.

CDR3 loop: CASSPPTAGAAETQYF. CDR3 nucleotides: TGTGCCAGCAGCCCCCCGACGGCGGGAGCAGCAGAGACCCAGTACTTC. The chain carries TRBV7-9 and TRBJ2-5; 7 bases are a match to TRBD2. Germline V gene lookup returns CDR1 SEHNR and CDR2 FQNEAQ (reference sequence). This CDR3 spans 16 amino acids. V gave up 5 bases and J gave up 4 bases; unmatched junction bases: 13. Combining the CDR3 with reference TRBV7-9 and TRBJ2-5 gives the whole variable domain DTGVSQNPRHKITKRGQNVTFRCDPISEHNRLYWYRQTLGQGPEFLTYFQNEAQLEKSRLLSDRFSAERPKGSFSTLEIQRTEQGDSAMYLCASSPPTAGAAETQYFGPGTRLLVL.

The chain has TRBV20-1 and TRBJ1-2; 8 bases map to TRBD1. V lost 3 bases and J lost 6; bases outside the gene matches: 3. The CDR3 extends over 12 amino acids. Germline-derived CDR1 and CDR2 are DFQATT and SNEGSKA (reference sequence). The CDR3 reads CSASQGADGYTF. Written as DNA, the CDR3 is TGCAGTGCTAGTCAGGGGGCGGATGGCTACACCTTC.

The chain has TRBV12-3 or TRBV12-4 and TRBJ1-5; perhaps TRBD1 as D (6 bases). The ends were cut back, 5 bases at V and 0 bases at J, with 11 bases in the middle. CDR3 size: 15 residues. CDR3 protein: CASSRRGGSNQPQHF. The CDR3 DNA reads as TGTGCCAGCAGTCGACGAGGGGGTAGCAATCAGCCCCAGCATTTT.

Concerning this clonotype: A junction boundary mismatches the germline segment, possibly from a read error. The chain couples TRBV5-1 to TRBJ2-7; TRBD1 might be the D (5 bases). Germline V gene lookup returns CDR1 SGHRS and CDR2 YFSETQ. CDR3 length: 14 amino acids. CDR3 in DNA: TGCGCCAGCAGCCCTGGACATAACTCCTACGAGCAGTATTTC. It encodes CASSPGHNSYEQYF.

The CDR3 region is CATSRDHPGYSYEQYF. The CDR3 DNA reads as TGTGCCACCAGCAGAGATCATCCGGGGTACTCCTACGAGCAGTACTTC. The V gene is TRBV15, the J gene TRBJ2-7; perhaps TRBD2 as D (5 bases). Germline loops: CDR1 LNHNV, CDR2 YYDKDF (reference sequence). CDR3 length: 16 amino acids. The ends were cut back, 0 bases at V and 0 bases at J, with 12 bases in the middle.

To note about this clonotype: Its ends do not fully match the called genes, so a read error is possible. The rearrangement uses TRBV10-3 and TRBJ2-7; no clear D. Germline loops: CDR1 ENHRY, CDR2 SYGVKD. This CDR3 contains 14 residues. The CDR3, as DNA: TGTGCCATCAGCGAGTCGGTCGGCTCCTACGAGCAGTACTTC. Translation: CAISESVGSYEQYF.

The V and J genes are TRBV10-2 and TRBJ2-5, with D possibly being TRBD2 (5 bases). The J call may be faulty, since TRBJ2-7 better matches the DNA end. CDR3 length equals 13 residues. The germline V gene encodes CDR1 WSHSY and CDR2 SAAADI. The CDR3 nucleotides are TGCGCCAGCATGGGAGTCGCCCTTTACGAGCAGTACTTC. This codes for CASMGVALYEQYF.

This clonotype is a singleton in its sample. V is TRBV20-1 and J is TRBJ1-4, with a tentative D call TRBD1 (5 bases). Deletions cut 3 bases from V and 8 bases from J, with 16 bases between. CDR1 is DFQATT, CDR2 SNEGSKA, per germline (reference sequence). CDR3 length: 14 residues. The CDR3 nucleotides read TGCAGTGCTAGCACAGGAATTCGGGGGGAAAAACTGTTTTTT. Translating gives CSASTGIRGEKLFF.

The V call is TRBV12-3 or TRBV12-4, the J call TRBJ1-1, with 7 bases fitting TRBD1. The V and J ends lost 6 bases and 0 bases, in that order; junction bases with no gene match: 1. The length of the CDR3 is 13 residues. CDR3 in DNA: TGTGCCAGCAGGACAGGGATGAACACTGAAGCTTTCTTT. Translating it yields CASRTGMNTEAFF.

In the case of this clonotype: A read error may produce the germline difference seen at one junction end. This chain's CDR3 is CSVGTLRAEKQFF. In DNA, the CDR3 is TGCAGCGTCGGGACCCTTCGAGCAGAAAAACAGTTTTTT. The chain employs TRBV29-1 and TRBJ1-4, with D perhaps TRBD1 (5 bases). Germline CDR1 and CDR2: SQVTM and ANQGSEA. This CDR3 has 13 residues.

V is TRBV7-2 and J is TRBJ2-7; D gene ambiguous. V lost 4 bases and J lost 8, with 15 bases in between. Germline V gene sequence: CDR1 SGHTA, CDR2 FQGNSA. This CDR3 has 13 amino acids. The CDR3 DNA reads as TGTGCCAGCAGCTCAGTCAAAACCCCTAAGCAGTACTTC. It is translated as CASSSVKTPKQYF.

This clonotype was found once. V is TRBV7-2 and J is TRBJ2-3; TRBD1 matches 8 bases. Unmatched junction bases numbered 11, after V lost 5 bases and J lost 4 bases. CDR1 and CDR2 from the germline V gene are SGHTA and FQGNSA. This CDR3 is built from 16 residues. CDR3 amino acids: CASSVQGTGSADTQYF. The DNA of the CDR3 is TGTGCCAGCAGCGTTCAGGGGACAGGTAGTGCAGATACGCAGTATTTT.

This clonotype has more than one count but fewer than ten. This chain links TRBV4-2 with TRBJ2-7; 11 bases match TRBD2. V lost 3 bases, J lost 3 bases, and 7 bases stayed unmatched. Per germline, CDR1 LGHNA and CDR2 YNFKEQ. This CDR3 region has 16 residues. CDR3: CASSQLGTSGYYEQYF. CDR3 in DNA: TGTGCCAGCAGCCAGCTAGGGACTAGCGGCTACTACGAGCAGTACTTC.

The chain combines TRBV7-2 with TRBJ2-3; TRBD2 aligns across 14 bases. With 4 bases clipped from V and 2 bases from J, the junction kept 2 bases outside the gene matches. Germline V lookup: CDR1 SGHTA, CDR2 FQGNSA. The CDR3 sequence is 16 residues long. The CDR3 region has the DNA TGTGCCAGCAGCTGGACTAGCGGGGGGCCCACAGATACGCAGTATTTT. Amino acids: CASSWTSGGPTDTQYF.

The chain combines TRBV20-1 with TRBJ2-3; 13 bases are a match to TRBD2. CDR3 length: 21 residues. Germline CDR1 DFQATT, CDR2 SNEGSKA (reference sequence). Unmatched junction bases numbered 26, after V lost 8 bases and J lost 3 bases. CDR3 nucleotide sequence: TGCAGTTCCCCGCCACCGGGCAGAGATCTACTAGCGGGAGGGCGAACAGATACGCAGTATTTT. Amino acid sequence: CSSPPPGRDLLAGGRTDTQYF.

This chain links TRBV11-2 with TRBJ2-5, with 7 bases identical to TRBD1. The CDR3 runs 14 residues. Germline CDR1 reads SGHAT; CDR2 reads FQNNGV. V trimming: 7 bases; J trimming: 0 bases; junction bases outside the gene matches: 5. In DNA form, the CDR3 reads TGTGCCAGCAAACCGGGACAGAACCAAGAGACCCAGTACTTC. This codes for CASKPGQNQETQYF. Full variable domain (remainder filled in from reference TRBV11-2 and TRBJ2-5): EAGVAQSPRYKIIEKRQSVAFWCNPISGHATLYWYQQILGQGPKLLIQFQNNGVVDDSQLPKDRFSAERLKGVDSTLKIQPAKLEDSAVYLCASKPGQNQETQYFGPGTRLLVL.

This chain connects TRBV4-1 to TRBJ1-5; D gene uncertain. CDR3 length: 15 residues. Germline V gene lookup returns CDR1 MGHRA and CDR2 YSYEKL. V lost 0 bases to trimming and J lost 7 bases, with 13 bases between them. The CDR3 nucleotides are TGCGCCAGCAGCCAAGATAGGCCAGGAGAACAGCCCCAGCATTTT. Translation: CASSQDRPGEQPQHF.

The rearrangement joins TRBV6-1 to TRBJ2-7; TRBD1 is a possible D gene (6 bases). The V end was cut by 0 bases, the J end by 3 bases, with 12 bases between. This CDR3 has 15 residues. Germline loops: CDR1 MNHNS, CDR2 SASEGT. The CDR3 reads CASSEAGHPYYEQYF. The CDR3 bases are TGTGCCAGCAGTGAAGCGGGACACCCGTACTACGAGCAGTACTTC.

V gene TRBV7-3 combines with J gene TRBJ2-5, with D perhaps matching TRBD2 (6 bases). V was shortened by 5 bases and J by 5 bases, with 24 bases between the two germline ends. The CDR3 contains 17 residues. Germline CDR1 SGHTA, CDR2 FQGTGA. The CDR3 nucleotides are TGTGCCAGCAGCCCAGGTGCGGAGGGGCCTCTGTGGGAGACCCAGTACTTC. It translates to CASSPGAEGPLWETQYF.

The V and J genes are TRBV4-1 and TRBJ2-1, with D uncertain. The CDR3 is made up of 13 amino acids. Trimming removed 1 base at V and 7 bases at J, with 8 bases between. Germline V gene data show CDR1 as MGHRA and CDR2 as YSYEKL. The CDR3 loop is CASSQVVGNEQFF. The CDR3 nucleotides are TGCGCCAGCAGCCAAGTCGTGGGGAATGAGCAGTTCTTC.

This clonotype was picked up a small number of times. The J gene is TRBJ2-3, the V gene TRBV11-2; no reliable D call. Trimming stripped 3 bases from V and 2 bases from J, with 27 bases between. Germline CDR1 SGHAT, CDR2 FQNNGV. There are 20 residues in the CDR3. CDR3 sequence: CASSFPTLGNGRLLTDTQYF. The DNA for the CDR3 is TGTGCCAGCAGCTTCCCCACCCTAGGGAACGGTCGGCTTCTCACAGATACGCAGTATTTT.

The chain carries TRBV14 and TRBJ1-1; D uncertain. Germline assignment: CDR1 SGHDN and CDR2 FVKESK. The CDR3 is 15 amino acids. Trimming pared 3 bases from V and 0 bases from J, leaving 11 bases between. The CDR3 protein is CASSQRFRMNTEAFF. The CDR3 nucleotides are TGTGCCAGCAGCCAGAGGTTTCGCATGAACACTGAAGCTTTCTTT.

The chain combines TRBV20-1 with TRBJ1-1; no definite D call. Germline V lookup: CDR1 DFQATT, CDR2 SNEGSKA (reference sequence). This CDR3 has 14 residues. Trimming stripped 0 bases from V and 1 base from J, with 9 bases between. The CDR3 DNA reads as TGCAGTGCTAGAGATTCCCCATCGAACACTGAAGCTTTCTTT. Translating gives CSARDSPSNTEAFF.

CDR3 DNA: TGCAGTGCTAGAGATCCGGGTCGCAGCTCCTACAATGAGCAGTTCTTC. This codes for CSARDPGRSSYNEQFF. The chain carries TRBV20-1 and TRBJ2-1, with D unresolved. V lost 0 bases and J 0 bases, leaving 12 bases between the germline ends. This CDR3 spans 16 amino acids. Germline CDR1 is DFQATT and CDR2 is SNEGSKA (reference sequence).

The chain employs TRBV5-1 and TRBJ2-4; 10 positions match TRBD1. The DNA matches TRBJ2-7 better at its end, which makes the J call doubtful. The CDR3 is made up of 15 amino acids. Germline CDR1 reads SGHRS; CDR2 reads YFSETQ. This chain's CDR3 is CASRYETGGNNEQYF. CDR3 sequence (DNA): TGCGCCAGCAGATATGAGACAGGGGGCAACAACGAGCAGTACTTC.

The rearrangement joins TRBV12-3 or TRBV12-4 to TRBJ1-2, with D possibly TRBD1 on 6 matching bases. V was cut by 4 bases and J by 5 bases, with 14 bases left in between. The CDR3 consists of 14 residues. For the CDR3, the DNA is TGTGCCAGCAGTTCCGACAGGCTTCGTTATGGCTACACCTTC. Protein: CASSSDRLRYGYTF.

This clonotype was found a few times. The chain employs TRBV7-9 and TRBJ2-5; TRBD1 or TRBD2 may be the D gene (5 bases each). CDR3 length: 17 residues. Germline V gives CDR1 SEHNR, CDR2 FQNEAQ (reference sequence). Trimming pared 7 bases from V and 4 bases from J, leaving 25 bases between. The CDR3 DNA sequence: TGTGCCAGCAACTCTCTCCGGGGACGGGACGTGGTAGAGACCCAGTACTTC. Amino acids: CASNSLRGRDVVETQYF.